The 10 T cell receptor beta chains below all came from one sample that was sequenced in a study of Ad26.COV2.S vaccination and SARS-CoV-2 variants (dated by TCRdb to 2020 to 2023). Libraries were made using the immunoSEQ multiplex PCR assay. Here the immuneACCESS table is served through TCRdb, limited to in-frame sequences with V and J called. Missing clones are a known gap in these copies; in checked studies unresolved V genes cover under half, and the rest lacks a known reason. For this sample there are fewer than 400,000 clones; approximately 90% appear just once. The top ten clones comprise about 3.6% of the sample. The treatment or condition label here, explained by the study, means: 15 to 20 received Ad26.COV2.S at low or high dose, single or two shots; 5 received placebo; per-sample allocation not given. For vaccine and placebo recipients, repertoires were sequenced using samples collected on day 63 after the first injection.

Sample: peripheral blood, taken in a trial of Ad26.COV2.S vaccine versus placebo. The source of these receptors is a person aged 18-60 years who received the Ad26.COV2.S COVID-19 vaccine or a placebo.

V is TRBV28 and J is TRBJ2-2; TRBD2 might be the D (5 bases). V shed 4 bases and J shed 8 bases, with 17 bases lying between them. Germline-derived CDR1 and CDR2 are MDHEN and SYDVKM. CDR3 size: 15 residues. CDR3 loop: CASSSQRLEGGELFF. In DNA form, the CDR3 reads TGTGCCAGCAGTTCCCAGCGGCTCGAAGGGGGGGAGCTGTTTTTT.

The chain joins TRBV2 to TRBJ1-2, with D possibly being TRBD1 (5 bases). Germline loops: CDR1 SNHLY, CDR2 FYNNEI. Trimming pared 8 bases from V and 2 bases from J, leaving 18 bases between. This CDR3 is built from 15 residues. CDR3 in amino acids: CASALGLTGNYGYTF. CDR3 coding DNA: TGTGCCAGCGCGTTGGGACTGACTGGCAACTATGGCTACACCTTC.

V usage is TRBV15 and J usage is TRBJ2-1; TRBD1 aligns across 9 bases. Trimming removed 3 bases from V and 9 bases from J; junction bases left unmatched: 6. CDR1 and CDR2 from the germline V gene are LNHNV and YYDKDF (reference sequence). The CDR3 spans 14 residues. This CDR3 is CATSSRTGVSEQFF. The CDR3 DNA reads TGTGCCACCAGCAGTAGGACAGGGGTTAGTGAGCAGTTCTTC.

The CDR3 DNA sequence: TGTGCCAGCAGCCCCGGGACAGGGGGCAATGGCTACACCTTC. Its translation is CASSPGTGGNGYTF. The rearrangement joins TRBV27 to TRBJ1-2, with 12 bases lining up with TRBD1. The V segment lost 6 bases and the J segment 6 bases; nucleotides outside the gene matches: 5. The CDR3 loop spans 14 amino acids. Germline V gene lookup returns CDR1 MNHEY and CDR2 SMNVEV (reference sequence).

This clone has more than one count but fewer than ten. This chain links TRBV2 with TRBJ1-4; D uncertain. Deletions cut 4 bases from V and 5 bases from J, with 5 bases between. This CDR3 region has 12 residues. Germline V gene lookup returns CDR1 SNHLY and CDR2 FYNNEI. The CDR3 DNA reads as TGTGCCAGCAGTGTCCTAAATGAAAAACTGTTTTTT. This codes for CASSVLNEKLFF.

This chain's CDR3 is CASSLESSGSRDGYTF. The CDR3 nucleotides read TGTGCCAGCAGCTTAGAGTCGTCAGGGAGTAGGGATGGCTACACCTTC. V and J are TRBV11-2 and TRBJ1-2, with a tentative D call TRBD1 (5 bases). The CDR3 is 16 residues long. The V and J ends lost 0 bases and 6 bases respectively, with 17 bases between them. In germline, CDR1 is SGHAT, CDR2 FQNNGV.

This clone was counted a single time. This sequence joins TRBV5-4 and TRBJ2-5, with 11 bases matching TRBD2. Trimming took 5 bases from V and 3 from J; bases not matched to a gene: 3. This CDR3 has 14 residues. Germline V CDR1 and CDR2: SGHNT, YYREEE (reference sequence). Written as DNA, the CDR3 is TGTGCCAGCAGGCCGACTAGCGGGGAAGAGACCCAGTACTTC. Translated: CASRPTSGEETQYF.

This clone showed up just once. DNA of the CDR3: TGTGCCAGTAGTATTAAGTACAATGAGCAGTTCTTC. Protein sequence: CASSIKYNEQFF. The chain couples TRBV19 to TRBJ2-1; D call uncertain. This CDR3 spans 12 amino acids. V was cut by 3 bases and J by 4 bases, with 4 bases left in between. The germline CDR1 and CDR2 sequences are LNHDA and SQIVND (reference sequence).

V and J are TRBV6-2 or TRBV6-3 and TRBJ1-2, with no clear D. Trimming stripped 5 bases from V and 2 bases from J, with 12 bases between. Germline-derived CDR1 and CDR2 are MNHEY and SVGEGT. CDR3 size: 14 residues. In DNA, the CDR3 is TGTGCCAGCAGTCTTCCTGGGCGGAACTATGGCTACACCTTC. As protein: CASSLPGRNYGYTF.

The CDR3, as DNA: TGTGCCAGCAGCTTACGGGGGGGGTTCTACGAGCAGTACTTC. This gives the protein CASSLRGGFYEQYF. The genes are TRBV5-4 and TRBJ2-7, with TRBD2 matching over 8 bases. The CDR3 extends over 14 amino acids. Germline CDR1 and CDR2: SGHNT and YYREEE (reference sequence). Germline trimming cut 2 bases from V and 3 bases from J; bases unmatched to any gene: 4.